This entry features one T cell receptor beta chain sequence. Its antigen is undetermined. These data come from a study of CD4 T cells in relation to SARS-CoV-2 and coronaviruses. CD4+ T cells from unexposed donors were obtained before the COVID-19 pandemic (2011-2018). Isolation of CD4+ T cells took place after roughly nine days in culture. The table came from immunoSEQ multiplex PCR; TCRdb's copy has only in-frame clones and leaves some out. Here the sample spans 23,000 or so clones, about three quarters being singletons. Sequenced material: CD4+ T cells from PBMCs, cultured in vitro. This sequence was found in a human donor in good health.

CDR3 nucleotides: TGTGCCAGCAGCTCGGAAAAACAGGGTTATAGTAATTCACCCCTCCACTTT. Amino acids: CASSSEKQGYSNSPLHF. This chain links TRBV7-2 with TRBJ1-6; D is perhaps TRBD1 (6 bases). The CDR3 totals 17 residues. Trimming took off 4 bases at V and 6 bases at J, with 19 bases between the two ends. CDR1 SGHTA and CDR2 FQGNSA come from the germline V gene.